This T cell receptor (beta chain) was identified during a study of immune characteristics of hereditary and idiopathic chronic pancreatitis. With respect to the entire study: The study examined local immune cells and TCRbeta repertoires in the pancreas in hereditary and idiopathic chronic pancreatitis, using control pancreases from organ donors for comparison. TCRbeta sequencing was performed on four or five control pancreases, roughly seven hereditary chronic pancreatitis pancreases and roughly six idiopathic chronic pancreatitis pancreases. The gDNA-based approach was selected because minimal in vitro experimental manipulation of pancreas-infiltrating T cells was involved.

V and J are trimmed by 10 bases and 5 bases, and the gene matches miss 5 bases of the junction. Spanning cysteine to phenylalanine, the CDR3 consists of 13 amino acids. Only the CDR3 part of the read is kept: 39 bases, read in frame from the first base. CDR1 SGHTA and CDR2 FQGNSA are derived from the germline V gene. Chronic pancreatitis pancreas tissue was obtained from patients undergoing total pancreatectomy with islet autotransplantation (TPIAT). No known history of diabetes was present in the included chronic pancreatitis patients. For TCRbeta sequencing, genomic DNA was extracted directly from bulk pancreas tissue without sorting T cells. No particular cause of disease was identified in idiopathic chronic pancreatitis patients. Pancreas tissues were collected consecutively from patients and organ donors at two US centers. Library prep was done by the immunoSEQ multiplex PCR assay. From pancreatic genomic DNA, the TCRbeta CDR3 region along with adjacent sequences was amplified and then sequenced. The published analysis was carried out like this. Repertoire diversity was assessed as a mean normalized Shannon-Wiener index, and productive clonality and productive rearrangement counts were also measured. The nonparametric Mann-Whitney U test was used to compare repertoire metrics between controls and chronic pancreatitis. CDR3beta sequences with identical amino acid composition and length across subjects were defined as shared clonotypes. TCRdb mirrors the immuneACCESS table, restricted to in-frame sequences. Some clones are absent from its copies; in checked studies, under half trace to an unresolved V gene, and the reason for the others is unknown. The V and J calls and the clone size are those of that table, but D and trimming were determined from the DNA. The table for this sample lists around 950 clones; roughly two thirds of them were counted only once. The ten largest make up approximately 16% of the sample.

In the case of this clone: What antigen it recognizes has not been identified. Per-base qualities were not stored, and no clone one base away is much larger.

Here is what the overall study found, with its caveats: Among 10 to 15 chronic pancreatitis patients, the number of productive TCR rearrangements showed a positive correlation with disease severity scores. Vbeta-Jbeta gene family usage, including TRBV10, TRBV19, TRBV23 and TRBV5, differed between hereditary and idiopathic chronic pancreatitis. Significantly increased TCRbeta repertoire diversity and reduced clonality were observed in both chronic pancreatitis groups relative to controls. Patient tissue was available only at the time of TPIAT, so disease duration differences may have influenced immune findings. Chronic pancreatitis caused by alcohol use was excluded from the study.

Sequencing used pancreas tissue with idiopathic chronic pancreatitis. Reading the label with the study, this specimen's cell subset or site is: chronic pancreatitis without an identified cause. The rearranged chain carries TRBV7-2 and TRBJ2-2, and 9 junctional nucleotides match TRBD1. This clonotype was sampled from a human donor with chronic pancreatitis. In nucleotide form, the sequence is TGTGCCAAAGGGACAGGGATAACCGGGGAGCTGTTTTTT. The resulting protein is CAKGTGITGELFF.